These 24 T cell receptor beta chains originate from one sample sequenced in a study of cytomegalovirus exposure and HLA in healthy donors. Researchers ran the PCR with 60 Vbeta and 13 Jbeta primers. TCRdb's copy holds only in-frame clones and misses some; the assay was immunoSEQ multiplex PCR. The data contain 100,000 or so clones, about three quarters of them singletons. Material: PBMCs. All receptors derive from a female donor in good health and CMV-seronegative.

This clone was detected only a few times. The chain combines TRBV5-5 with TRBJ2-2, with TRBD1 as a possible D gene (5 bases). Germline V gives CDR1 SGHKS, CDR2 YYEKEE (reference sequence). CDR3 size: 12 residues. V lost 3 bases, J lost 13 bases, and 13 bases lay in between. Here the CDR3 DNA reads TGTGCCAGCAGCTCTCTTCAGGGTCTGCTGTTTTTT. Protein product: CASSSLQGLLFF.

This clone occurred a few times. The chain uses TRBV4-1 and TRBJ1-2, with D perhaps matching TRBD1 (6 bases). The germline V gene encodes CDR1 MGHRA and CDR2 YSYEKL. CDR3 length equals 14 residues. The germline V and J ends were trimmed by 2 bases and 4 bases, with 11 bases remaining between them. CDR3 sequence: CASSQKQGVYGYTF. The CDR3 DNA reads TGCGCCAGCAGCCAAAAACAGGGAGTCTATGGCTACACCTTC.

V gene TRBV11-2 combines with J gene TRBJ1-2, with 8 bases that match TRBD1. CDR1 is SGHAT and CDR2 is FQNNGV in the germline V gene. The CDR3 loop spans 14 amino acids. V lost 1 base to trimming and J lost 6 bases; unmatched junction nucleotides: 4. In DNA form, the CDR3 reads TGTGCCAGCAGCTTAGGCACGACAGGGGATGGCTACACCTTC. It specifies CASSLGTTGDGYTF.

V is TRBV7-2 and J is TRBJ2-1; 9 bases agree with TRBD2. From germline, CDR1 is SGHTA and CDR2 FQGNSA. V lost 3 bases and J lost 15; bases outside the gene matches: 9. This CDR3 is built from 13 residues. The CDR3 region is CASSFNSGGGRFF. The CDR3 DNA is TGTGCCAGCAGCTTCAATAGCGGGGGAGGTCGGTTCTTC.

About this clone itself: The sample has other DNA sequences that encode this CDR3 too. The chain joins TRBV5-1 to TRBJ2-2; 11 bases map to TRBD1. V gave up 4 bases and J gave up 2 bases; unmatched junction bases: 7. Looked up from germline, CDR1 is SGHRS and CDR2 is YFSETQ. The CDR3 totals 17 residues. The CDR3 protein is CASSLKRTGGNTGELFF. The CDR3 nucleotides are TGCGCCAGCAGCCTTAAGCGGACAGGGGGCAACACCGGGGAGCTGTTTTTT. Full variable domain (missing parts from reference TRBV5-1 and TRBJ2-2): KAGVTQTPRYLIKTRGQQVTLSCSPISGHRSVSWYQQTPGQGLQFLFEYFSETQRNKGNFPGRFSGRQFSNSRSEMNVSTLELGDSALYLCASSLKRTGGNTGELFFGEGSRLTVL.

The CDR3 DNA sequence: TGTGCCAGCAGCCAACAAGAGACCCAGTACTTC. This encodes CASSQQETQYF. The chain has TRBV11-1 and TRBJ2-5; D gene uncertain. With 5 bases removed from V and 2 bases from J, the gap between germline ends came to 3 bases. The CDR3 sequence is 11 residues long. The germline V gene has CDR1 SGHAT and CDR2 FQDESV (reference sequence).

V gene TRBV9 combines with J gene TRBJ1-1; D is unclear. The CDR3 is made up of 10 amino acids. Germline V gives CDR1 SGDLS, CDR2 YYNGEE. V was shortened by 4 bases and J by 8 bases, with 6 bases between the two germline ends. This CDR3 is CASSPGEAFF. CDR3 bases: TGTGCCAGCAGCCCGGGGGAAGCTTTCTTT.

Only one count was recorded for this clone. CDR3 DNA sequence: TGTGCCAGCAGCCCCGGCGGCGGGGGGGCCTACAATGAGCAGTTCTTC. Translated, it gives CASSPGGGGAYNEQFF. The rearrangement uses TRBV27 and TRBJ2-1; TRBD2 matches at 9 bases. The CDR3 runs to 16 residues. Losses at the gene ends were 6 bases for V and 2 bases for J; bases not matched to a gene: 8. Per germline, CDR1 MNHEY and CDR2 SMNVEV (reference sequence).

The V gene is TRBV27, the J gene TRBJ2-5; 7 bases are a match to TRBD1. The DNA end favors TRBJ2-7, so the J call may be wrong. Per the germline V gene, CDR1 is MNHEY and CDR2 is SMNVEV (reference sequence). The CDR3 is made up of 15 amino acids. The CDR3 bases are TGTGCCAGCAGTTCACAGGGGACGGGGACCTACGAGCAGTACTTC. It specifies CASSSQGTGTYEQYF.

This chain connects TRBV5-6 to TRBJ1-2; D call uncertain. The V gene's germline CDR1 is SGHDT and CDR2 YYEEEE. The CDR3 has 14 amino acids. V was trimmed by 4 bases and J by 2 bases, leaving 12 bases between them. The CDR3 nucleotides read TGTGCCAGCAGCGCCTTACAAGCGAACTATGGCTACACCTTC. It specifies CASSALQANYGYTF.

This chain uses TRBV19 with TRBJ1-5; D gene ambiguous. The CDR3 runs to 12 residues. The germline V and J ends were trimmed by 3 bases and 7 bases, with 7 bases remaining between them. Germline assignment: CDR1 LNHDA and CDR2 SQIVND (reference sequence). In DNA form, the CDR3 reads TGTGCCAGTAGTATTCTTGGCCAGCCCCAGCATTTT. This translates into CASSILGQPQHF.

The genes are TRBV19 and TRBJ2-2; D remains unclear. Between the trimmed V and J ends, which lost 3 bases and 5 bases, there was a span of 7 bases. The CDR3 sequence is 13 residues long. Per the germline V gene, CDR1 is LNHDA and CDR2 is SQIVND (reference sequence). The CDR3 loop is CASSIAETGELFF. The CDR3 region has the DNA TGTGCCAGTAGTATCGCCGAGACCGGGGAGCTGTTTTTT.

On this clone: Different DNA sequences within this sample yield the same CDR3. The V call is TRBV19, the J call TRBJ1-2; 10 nucleotides align to TRBD1. The CDR3 runs 14 residues. The germline gives CDR1 LNHDA, CDR2 SQIVND (reference sequence). V was clipped by 5 bases and J by 8 bases; unmatched bases: 8. CDR3 nucleotide sequence: TGTGCCAGTAGTCTCGGGACAGGGGTAGGCGGCTACACCTTC. Its translation: CASSLGTGVGGYTF.

V usage is TRBV27 and J usage is TRBJ1-2; D gene uncertain. V lost 2 bases to trimming and J lost 7 bases, with 14 bases between them. Germline assignment: CDR1 MNHEY and CDR2 SMNVEV (reference sequence). CDR3 length equals 14 residues. In DNA form, the CDR3 reads TGTGCCAGCAGTTTAACAGCCAGCACGGTTGGCTACACCTTC. It yields the protein CASSLTASTVGYTF.

The chain links TRBV13 to TRBJ2-3, with D uncertain. The V end was cut by 0 bases, the J end by 5 bases, with 3 bases between. The germline V gene encodes CDR1 PRHDT and CDR2 FYEKMQ (reference sequence). The CDR3 extends over 12 amino acids. The CDR3 nucleotides are TGTGCCAGCAGCTTAGGCCGAGATACGCAGTATTTT. Protein: CASSLGRDTQYF.

This chain connects TRBV11-3 to TRBJ2-3, with a weak D call TRBD2 (5 bases). Germline V gives CDR1 SGHNT, CDR2 YENEEA. CDR3 size: 12 residues. The V and J ends lost 5 bases and 8 bases respectively, with 11 bases between them. CDR3 amino acids: CASSPREGTQYF. The CDR3 DNA sequence: TGTGCCAGCAGCCCCCGGGAAGGTACGCAGTATTTT.

CDR3 residues: CASRTGGPSTGELFF. The CDR3 bases are TGTGCCAGCAGGACGGGGGGGCCATCCACCGGGGAGCTGTTTTTT. V usage is TRBV2 and J usage is TRBJ2-2, with 8 bases matching TRBD2. Germline V gene sequence: CDR1 SNHLY, CDR2 FYNNEI. The CDR3 is made up of 15 amino acids. J gave up 4 bases and V 6 bases, and 7 bases lay outside the gene matches.

This chain uses TRBV10-3 with TRBJ2-1; 7 positions agree with TRBD1. From germline, CDR1 is ENHRY and CDR2 SYGVKD. The CDR3 sequence is 15 residues long. With 6 bases clipped from V and 1 base from J, the junction kept 6 bases outside the gene matches. CDR3: CAIRRQGSSYNEQFF. Written as DNA, the CDR3 is TGTGCCATCAGAAGACAGGGATCTTCCTACAATGAGCAGTTCTTC.

The genes are TRBV11-2 and TRBJ2-1; 8 nucleotides agree with TRBD1. CDR1 is SGHAT and CDR2 is FQNNGV in the germline V gene. The CDR3 is made up of 16 amino acids. Unmatched junction bases numbered 11, after V lost 1 base and J lost 9 bases. The CDR3: CASSLASRGLSGEQFF. CDR3 DNA: TGTGCCAGCAGCTTAGCGTCCAGGGGGCTTTCCGGTGAGCAGTTCTTC.

Comments on this clone: A junction end diverges from the germline sequence, so it may reflect a read error. The chain is built from TRBV18 and TRBJ2-7; the D gene is possibly TRBD2 (5 bases). CDR1 and CDR2 (germline): KGHSH, LQKENI. The CDR3 is 14 amino acids. The CDR3 loop reads CASSPPFVSGPTSF. The CDR3 DNA reads as TGTGCCAGCTCACCCCCCTTCGTGTCAGGACCTACTAGCTTC.

Of note for this clone: The junction and the germline gene differ at one end; a read error may be behind it. The chain carries TRBV7-9 and TRBJ1-1; D not resolved. The length of the CDR3 is 12 residues. Germline assignment: CDR1 SEHNR and CDR2 FQNEAQ (reference sequence). CDR3 nucleotides: TGTTCCAGCCGAGAGGGGAACACTGAAGCTTTCTTT. As protein: CSSREGNTEAFF.

The CDR3 DNA reads TGTGCCAGTAGTGACAGGACGGGGACTGAAGCTTTCTTT. Encoded protein: CASSDRTGTEAFF. The V and J genes are TRBV19 and TRBJ1-1; D is perhaps TRBD1 (6 bases). V lost 5 bases to trimming and J lost 5 bases, with 12 bases between them. CDR1 is LNHDA, CDR2 SQIVND, per germline (reference sequence). The CDR3 extends over 13 amino acids. Together with reference TRBV19 and TRBJ1-1, the CDR3 gives the full variable domain: DGGITQSPKYLFRKEGQNVTLSCEQNLNHDAMYWYRQDPGQGLRLIYYSQIVNDFQKGDIAEGYSVSREKKESFPLTVTSAQKNPTAFYLCASSDRTGTEAFFGQGTRLTVV.

The chain links TRBV13 to TRBJ2-7; no definite D call. V lost 2 bases and J lost 2, with 13 bases in between. The CDR3 sequence is 15 residues long. CDR1 is PRHDT, CDR2 FYEKMQ, per germline (reference sequence). CDR3 in amino acids: CASSLNPQSTYEQYF. For the CDR3, the DNA is TGTGCCAGCAGCTTAAACCCGCAATCTACCTACGAGCAGTACTTC.

The chain recombines TRBV7-6 with TRBJ2-7; 11 nucleotides match TRBD2. This CDR3 is built from 16 residues. The junction had 13 bases not matched to a gene; V was cut back by 5 bases and J by 7 bases. Germline V gene lookup returns CDR1 SGHVS and CDR2 FNYEAQ. CDR3 amino acids: CASSAPPSGGTGEQYF. In nucleotides, the CDR3 is TGTGCCAGCAGCGCCCCCCCTAGCGGGGGGACCGGTGAGCAGTACTTC.